This TCR beta chain was profiled in a study of tissue T cells after allogeneic stem cell transplantation. This clone was detected a few times. Its antigen is currently unknown. Genes and germline are mouse. The read ends 1 residue shy of where the CDR3 ends; the end is completed using the germline J gene. The germline V and J ends were trimmed by 1 base and 2 bases, with 11 bases remaining between them. CDR1 and CDR2 (germline): NNHNN, SYGAGS (reference sequence). This CDR3 is 15 amino acids long. The study's findings and limits: Limitations included a small, clinically heterogeneous cohort and limited sampling depth. Across patients, clones rarely overlapped, yet motif clusters were shared tissue-specifically.

Sequencing of TCRbeta CDR3 at survey depth gave sequences and template counts. Libraries were prepared by immunoSEQ multiplex PCR; TCRdb keeps only in-frame clonotypes and omits some of them. Of 20,000 to 25,000 clones in the sample, roughly two thirds were seen once. The rearrangement links TRBV13-2 to TRBJ2-3, with D maybe TRBD1 (6 bases). Source material: blood. This receptor was obtained from a female BALB/c mouse in good health. This mouse strain has H2-d as its MHC haplotype. Partial CDR3 DNA: TGTGCCAGCGGTGATCCAGGGGCGAATGCAGAAACGCTGTAT. This gives the protein CASGDPGANAETLY. The CDR3, in full, reads CASGDPGANAETLYF.